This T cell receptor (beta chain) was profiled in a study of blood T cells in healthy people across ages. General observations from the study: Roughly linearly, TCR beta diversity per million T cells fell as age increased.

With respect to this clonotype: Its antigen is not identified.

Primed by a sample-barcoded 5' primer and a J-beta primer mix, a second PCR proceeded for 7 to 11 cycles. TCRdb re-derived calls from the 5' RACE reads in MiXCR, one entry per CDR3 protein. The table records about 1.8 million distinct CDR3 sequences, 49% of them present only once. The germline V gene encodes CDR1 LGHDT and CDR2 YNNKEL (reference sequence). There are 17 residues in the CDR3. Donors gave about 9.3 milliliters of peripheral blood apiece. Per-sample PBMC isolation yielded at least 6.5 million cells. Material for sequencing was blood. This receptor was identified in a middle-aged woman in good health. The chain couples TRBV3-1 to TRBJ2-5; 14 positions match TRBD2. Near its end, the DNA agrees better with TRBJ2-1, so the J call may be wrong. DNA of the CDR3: TGTGCCAGCAGCCAAGGACTAGCGGGGGGGCGGCAAGAGACCCAGTTCTTC. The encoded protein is CASSQGLAGGRQETQFF.